Listed below are T cell receptor beta chains from one sample, sequenced in a study of shared clonotypes between healthy human individuals. Some clones are missing from TCRdb's copy, which holds only in-frame ones; the method was immunoSEQ multiplex PCR. In the table there are under 1 million clones, about 97% of which are singletons. Specimen: naive CD8+ T cells sorted from blood. The receptors were gathered from a man aged 30-40 years in good health. The CDR3 runs from the conserved cysteine through the conserved F or W. D genes are given only for firm matches. A clone size is listed for some rows: how often the clone was seen (once, few, many), or a class if it is expanded.

d_gene: NA
abundance: NA
j_gene: TRBJ1-4
len: 18
v_gene: TRBV2
CDR3aa: CASSGARAPLLTNEKLFF
CDR3nt: TGTGCCAGCAGTGGGGCCAGGGCACCTTTACTAACTAATGAAAAACTGTTTTTT

d_gene: NA
abundance: NA
j_gene: TRBJ2-7
len: 15
v_gene: TRBV7-2
CDR3aa: CASSDLGGISYEQYF
CDR3nt: TGTGCCAGCAGCGACTTGGGCGGGATCTCCTACGAGCAGTACTTC

d_gene: NA
abundance: NA
j_gene: TRBJ1-5
len: 14
v_gene: TRBV19
CDR3aa: CASSLGLGNQPQHF
CDR3nt: TGTGCCAGTAGCCTGGGACTGGGCAATCAGCCCCAGCATTTT

d_gene: NA
abundance: NA
j_gene: TRBJ2-1
len: 12
v_gene: TRBV25-1
CDR3aa: CASSYYTDEQFF
CDR3nt: TGTGCCAGCAGTTACTACACGGATGAGCAGTTCTTC

d_gene: NA
abundance: NA
j_gene: TRBJ2-1
len: 13
v_gene: TRBV7-3
CDR3aa: CASSRDGYNEQFF
CDR3nt: TGTGCCAGCAGCCGCGACGGCTACAATGAGCAGTTCTTC

d_gene: NA
abundance: NA
j_gene: TRBJ1-5
len: 14
v_gene: TRBV27
CDR3aa: CASSLWQGNQPQHF
CDR3nt: TGTGCCAGCAGTTTATGGCAGGGAAACCAGCCCCAGCATTTT

d_gene: NA
abundance: NA
j_gene: TRBJ1-2
len: 16
v_gene: TRBV18
CDR3aa: CASSPPSGQKIEGYTF
CDR3nt: TGTGCCAGCTCACCTCCATCCGGACAGAAAATAGAGGGCTACACCTTC

d_gene: TRBD2
abundance: once
j_gene: TRBJ2-1
len: 15
v_gene: TRBV7-8
CDR3aa: CASSLSSGPYNEQFF
CDR3nt: TGTGCCAGCAGCTTATCTAGCGGTCCCTACAATGAGCAGTTCTTC

d_gene: NA
abundance: NA
j_gene: TRBJ2-1
len: 12
v_gene: TRBV11-3
CDR3aa: CASSLGTDEQFF
CDR3nt: TGTGCCAGCAGCTTAGGTACGGATGAGCAGTTCTTC

d_gene: NA
abundance: NA
j_gene: TRBJ2-2
len: 13
v_gene: TRBV29-1
CDR3aa: CSGRGPNTGELFF
CDR3nt: TGCAGCGGGAGGGGGCCGAACACCGGGGAGCTGTTTTTT

d_gene: NA
abundance: NA
j_gene: TRBJ2-3
len: 14
v_gene: TRBV5-4
CDR3aa: CASSLFGGTDTQYF
CDR3nt: TGTGCCAGCAGCTTATTTGGGGGCACAGATACGCAGTATTTT

d_gene: NA
abundance: NA
j_gene: TRBJ2-7
len: 15
v_gene: TRBV5-4
CDR3aa: CASSLDGSRSYEQYF
CDR3nt: TGTGCCAGCAGCTTAGACGGGTCCCGCTCCTACGAGCAGTACTTC

d_gene: TRBD2
abundance: NA
j_gene: TRBJ2-7
len: 14
v_gene: TRBV4-1
CDR3aa: CASSPTSGPYEQYF
CDR3nt: TGCGCCAGCAGCCCGACTAGCGGACCCTACGAGCAGTACTTC

d_gene: NA
abundance: NA
j_gene: TRBJ2-7
len: 11
v_gene: TRBV23-1
CDR3aa: CASPRRDEQYF
CDR3nt: TGCGCCAGCCCCAGGAGGGACGAGCAGTACTTC

d_gene: TRBD2
abundance: NA
j_gene: TRBJ2-3
len: 17
v_gene: TRBV7-2
CDR3aa: CASSFPALAIPTDTQYF
CDR3nt: TGTGCCAGCAGCTTCCCCGCACTAGCGATCCCCACAGATACGCAGTATTTT

d_gene: TRBD2
abundance: NA
j_gene: TRBJ2-1
len: 18
v_gene: TRBV7-6
CDR3aa: CASSSPGGSGTSYNEQFF
CDR3nt: TGTGCCAGCAGCTCACCTGGGGGAAGCGGGACGAGCTACAATGAGCAGTTCTTC

d_gene: NA
abundance: NA
j_gene: TRBJ1-1
len: 13
v_gene: TRBV14
CDR3aa: CASSRVGIPEAFF
CDR3nt: TGTGCCAGCAGCCGGGTGGGTATTCCTGAAGCTTTCTTT

d_gene: NA
abundance: once
j_gene: TRBJ1-4
len: 12
v_gene: TRBV7-9
CDR3aa: CASSLLDEKLFF
CDR3nt: TGTGCCAGCAGCTTGTTAGACGAAAAACTGTTTTTT

d_gene: TRBD1
abundance: NA
j_gene: TRBJ1-5
len: 14
v_gene: TRBV7-2
CDR3aa: CASSHRGPNQPQHF
CDR3nt: TGTGCCAGCAGCCACAGGGGGCCCAATCAGCCCCAGCATTTT

d_gene: NA
abundance: NA
j_gene: TRBJ2-1
len: 16
v_gene: TRBV9
CDR3aa: CASSVGRDNSYNEQFF
CDR3nt: TGTGCCAGCAGCGTAGGTCGGGACAACTCCTACAATGAGCAGTTCTTC

d_gene: TRBD2
abundance: NA
j_gene: TRBJ2-5
len: 14
v_gene: TRBV7-9
CDR3aa: CASSSSGRTETQYF
CDR3nt: TGTGCCAGCAGCTCTAGCGGGAGGACGGAGACCCAGTACTTC

d_gene: NA
abundance: NA
j_gene: TRBJ2-1
len: 12
v_gene: TRBV5-6
CDR3aa: CASSLRDNEQFF
CDR3nt: TGTGCCAGCAGCCTACGGGACAATGAGCAGTTCTTC

d_gene: TRBD1
abundance: NA
j_gene: TRBJ2-1
len: 15
v_gene: TRBV30
CDR3aa: CAWSVGTGGRDEQFF
CDR3nt: TGTGCCTGGAGTGTAGGGACAGGGGGGCGGGATGAGCAGTTCTTC

d_gene: NA
abundance: NA
j_gene: TRBJ1-4
len: 13
v_gene: TRBV6-6
CDR3aa: CASSYGGQEKLFF
CDR3nt: TGTGCCAGCAGTTATGGCGGGCAGGAAAAACTGTTTTTT

d_gene: TRBD1
abundance: NA
j_gene: TRBJ1-2
len: 14
v_gene: TRBV5-6
CDR3aa: CASSFGTGNYGYTF
CDR3nt: TGTGCCAGCAGCTTTGGGACAGGGAACTATGGCTACACCTTC

d_gene: TRBD2
abundance: NA
j_gene: TRBJ2-1
len: 17
v_gene: TRBV27
CDR3aa: CASSLSLRAGGDNEQFF
CDR3nt: TGTGCCAGCAGTTTATCTCTTAGAGCGGGAGGAGACAATGAGCAGTTCTTC

d_gene: TRBD2
abundance: NA
j_gene: TRBJ2-1
len: 13
v_gene: TRBV4-2
CDR3aa: CASSSRLAGEVFF
CDR3nt: TGTGCCAGCAGCTCCCGACTAGCGGGAGAGGTGTTCTTC

d_gene: TRBD2
abundance: NA
j_gene: TRBJ2-1
len: 14
v_gene: TRBV9
CDR3aa: CASSPVGGGNEQFF
CDR3nt: TGTGCCAGCAGCCCCGTCGGGGGGGGCAATGAGCAGTTCTTC

d_gene: TRBD2
abundance: NA
j_gene: TRBJ2-7
len: 16
v_gene: TRBV13
CDR3aa: CASSQMTSGRAYEQYF
CDR3nt: TGTGCCAGCAGCCAAATGACTAGCGGGAGAGCCTACGAGCAGTACTTC

d_gene: NA
abundance: NA
j_gene: TRBJ2-1
len: 11
v_gene: TRBV20-1
CDR3aa: CSARDMGPQFF
CDR3nt: TGCAGTGCTAGAGATATGGGACCCCAGTTCTTC

d_gene: TRBD2
abundance: NA
j_gene: TRBJ2-7
len: 17
v_gene: TRBV7-9
CDR3aa: CASSPGLAGPRGGEQYF
CDR3nt: TGTGCCAGCAGCCCAGGACTAGCGGGGCCGAGGGGAGGAGAGCAGTACTTC

d_gene: NA
abundance: NA
j_gene: TRBJ2-7
len: 13
v_gene: TRBV9
CDR3aa: CASSVGNHYEQYF
CDR3nt: TGTGCCAGCAGCGTAGGGAACCACTACGAGCAGTACTTC

d_gene: TRBD2
abundance: NA
j_gene: TRBJ2-1
len: 18
v_gene: TRBV11-2
CDR3aa: CASSLDRRRRETYNEQFF
CDR3nt: TGTGCCAGCAGCTTAGATCGACGGAGGCGGGAGACCTACAATGAGCAGTTCTTC

d_gene: TRBD2
abundance: NA
j_gene: TRBJ2-2
len: 15
v_gene: TRBV7-2
CDR3aa: CASSAGLALTGELFF
CDR3nt: TGTGCCAGCAGCGCGGGACTAGCGTTAACCGGGGAGCTGTTTTTT

d_gene: NA
abundance: once
j_gene: TRBJ2-3
len: 12
v_gene: TRBV5-1
CDR3aa: CASSPHTDTQYF
CDR3nt: TGCGCCAGCAGCCCCCACACAGATACGCAGTATTTT

d_gene: NA
abundance: NA
j_gene: TRBJ2-7
len: 12
v_gene: TRBV27
CDR3aa: CASSPGTYEQYF
CDR3nt: TGTGCCAGCAGCCCTGGGACTTACGAGCAGTACTTC

d_gene: NA
abundance: NA
j_gene: TRBJ2-1
len: 11
v_gene: TRBV29-1
CDR3aa: CSVPLGNEQFF
CDR3nt: TGCAGCGTGCCTTTAGGGAATGAGCAGTTCTTC